Included here is one T cell receptor beta chain sequence, with context. Its antigen is still unknown. The data belong to a study of T-cell memory formation after mild COVID-19. Study-wide findings and caveats: CD4+ contracting clones were found mainly in CM and EM, and CD8+ ones in EMRA. The study found balanced CD4/CD8 in clones contracting day 15 to 85 and a CD4+ lean in later expanders. SARS-CoV-2 specificity of second-wave clones peaking day 37 was unconfirmed.

In TCRdb, the 5' RACE reads were re-called with MiXCR into one record per CDR3 protein. Altogether about 470,000 distinct CDR3 sequences are present, roughly 20% being singletons, with the ten largest covering 9% to 15%. Germline trimming cut 0 bases from V and 6 bases from J; bases unmatched to any gene: 8. Germline CDR1 and CDR2: SGHTA and FQGNSA. The CDR3 covers 17 residues. The source material was PBMCs or a T cell subset sorted from them (not recorded which). The chain employs TRBV7-2 and TRBJ1-6; 7 bases map to TRBD1. The TCR comes from an adult woman who had mild COVID-19 (a few samples of this study predate the infection). Cell type and time point are not known. This CDR3 is CASSLAAQGDFNSPLHF. The CDR3 DNA is TGTGCCAGCAGCTTAGCGGCGCAGGGGGACTTTAATTCACCCCTCCACTTT.